This TCR beta chain was retrieved from a study of chemoradiotherapy in HPV16-positive cancers. About this clone itself: Its antigen is undetermined.

Only in-frame clones appear in the TCRdb table, and some are missing; sequencing was by immunoSEQ multiplex PCR. The sample holds 19,000 or so clones, 90% seen once. Trimming took off 5 bases at V and 4 bases at J, with 19 bases between the two ends. The CDR3 spans 16 residues. Germline V gene lookup returns CDR1 SGDLS and CDR2 YYNGEE. Study-level results: HPV-specific T cells were functionally defined from only a couple of HPV16-positive patients. Better recurrence-free survival went with HPV-responsive T-cell expansion in HPV16-positive patients. Candidate HPV-specific clones and E7-related TCR motifs grew in tumor during treatment.

The J gene is TRBJ2-1, the V gene TRBV9; tentative D call: TRBD2 (7 bases). The material was blood, obtained from a patient who underwent chemoradiotherapy. The origin of this receptor is a human donor with HPV-associated anogenital cancer. The CDR3 DNA reads TGTGCCAGCAGTCCCCAGAGAGGGGGGGCGTACAATGAGCAGTTCTTC. Protein: CASSPQRGGAYNEQFF.